A single sample is the source of the 13 T cell receptor beta chains below, sequenced in a study of PD-L1 blockade in urothelial cancer. Sequencing was performed with immunoSEQ multiplex PCR; in TCRdb, only in-frame clones are kept and a portion is missing. The data show under 40,000 clones, 80% to 90% seen once. The source was PBMCs, collected around atezolizumab (anti-PD-L1) treatment. The receptors were sampled from a man between 60 and 75 years old with urothelial cancer.

The chain links TRBV2 to TRBJ2-2; 11 nucleotides align to TRBD1. V lost 4 bases and J lost 7; bases outside the gene matches: 5. This CDR3 is built from 15 residues. Germline values: CDR1 SNHLY, CDR2 FYNNEI. CDR3 sequence reads: CASSGTGGEDGELFF. The CDR3 DNA reads TGTGCCAGCAGTGGGACAGGGGGCGAAGACGGGGAGCTGTTTTTT.

The sample holds a few counts of this clone. The gene calls are TRBV6-1 and TRBJ1-5; TRBD1 agrees at 7 bases. V lost 4 bases and J lost 7; bases outside the gene matches: 4. Germline CDR1 and CDR2: MNHNS and SASEGT. The CDR3 is 13 residues long. This CDR3 is CASSGGQTQPQHF. CDR3 DNA sequence: TGTGCCAGCAGTGGGGGACAGACCCAGCCCCAGCATTTT.

The chain is built from TRBV28 and TRBJ1-4; 7 bases agree with TRBD1. Germline V CDR1 and CDR2: MDHEN, SYDVKM. The CDR3 extends over 17 amino acids. The trim removed 2 bases at V and 5 bases at J, leaving 11 bases unmatched. CDR3 in amino acids: CASSLRSSGTVNEKLFF. The CDR3 nucleotides read TGTGCCAGCAGTTTAAGGTCGTCGGGGACAGTCAATGAAAAACTGTTTTTT.

The chain couples TRBV7-9 to TRBJ2-2; TRBD2 aligns across 7 bases. The germline V gene has CDR1 SEHNR and CDR2 FQNEAQ (reference sequence). The CDR3 has 14 residues. The ends lost 5 bases at V and 5 bases at J; junction bases unmatched: 5. The CDR3 nucleotides are TGTGCCAGCAGCCCTAGCGGTAGGACCGGGGAGCTGTTTTTT. Translating it yields CASSPSGRTGELFF.

A few counts support this clone. The chain combines TRBV7-2 with TRBJ1-2, with a possible D match to TRBD1 (5 bases). Trimming stripped 7 bases from V and 5 bases from J, with 17 bases between. The CDR3 covers 14 residues. Germline V lookup: CDR1 SGHTA, CDR2 FQGNSA. CDR3 sequence reads: CASIPTGRVYGYTF. The CDR3 DNA is TGTGCCAGCATCCCTACCGGCAGGGTATATGGCTACACCTTC. The full variable domain, completed using reference TRBV7-2 and TRBJ1-2, is GAGVSQSPSNKVTEKGKDVELRCDPISGHTALYWYRQSLGQGLEFLIYFQGNSAPDKSGLPSDRFSAERTGGSVSTLTIQRTQQEDSAVYLCASIPTGRVYGYTFGSGTRLTVV.

The rearrangement links TRBV7-9 to TRBJ2-1, with D perhaps matching TRBD1 (5 bases). The CDR3 spans 14 residues. V shed 7 bases and J shed 5 bases, with 15 bases lying between them. Germline V gene lookup returns CDR1 SEHNR and CDR2 FQNEAQ (reference sequence). DNA of the CDR3: TGTGCCAGCACCCTAAAGGGGTCCCACAATGAGCAGTTCTTC. Translating gives CASTLKGSHNEQFF.

This clone was picked up one time. The chain carries TRBV2 and TRBJ2-3, with TRBD2 matching 12 bases. The junction had 8 bases not matched to a gene; V was cut back by 6 bases and J by 7 bases. CDR3 length: 15 residues. Germline V CDR1 and CDR2: SNHLY, FYNNEI. CDR3 amino acids: CASSYTSGGSNTQYF. CDR3 bases: TGTGCCAGCAGCTATACTAGCGGGGGGTCCAATACGCAGTATTTT.

The chain uses TRBV21-1 and TRBJ2-3; TRBD2, as called in the table, went unchecked against the DNA. TRBV21-1 constitutes a pseudogene. The CDR3 has 16 amino acids. In DNA, the CDR3 is TGTGCCAGCAGCACCAGACTAGCGGGTCTCACAGATACGCAGTATTTT. Amino acids: CASSTRLAGLTDTQYF.

V gene TRBV2 combines with J gene TRBJ2-7, with D unresolved. V gave up 4 bases and J gave up 3 bases, with 7 bases separating them. CDR1 is SNHLY, CDR2 FYNNEI, per germline. The CDR3 runs 12 residues. The CDR3 here is CASSVQNYEQYF. In DNA form, the CDR3 reads TGTGCCAGCAGTGTTCAGAACTACGAGCAGTACTTC.

The chain combines TRBV5-1 with TRBJ1-6; maybe TRBD1 (6 bases). The CDR3 covers 15 residues. Trimming shortened V by 4 bases and J by 10 bases, and 18 bases separated the two germline ends. Germline CDR1 SGHRS, CDR2 YFSETQ. CDR3 DNA: TGCGCCAGCAGCCGGGACGTCACAGGGAACTCACCCCTCCACTTT. It is translated as CASSRDVTGNSPLHF.

This rearrangement joins TRBV19 to TRBJ2-1, with D maybe TRBD1 (6 bases). The CDR3 has 15 residues. Trimming removed 6 bases from V and 5 bases from J, with 17 bases in between. Germline V gives CDR1 LNHDA, CDR2 SQIVND (reference sequence). This chain's CDR3 is CASRPGHGSDNEQFF. In DNA form, the CDR3 reads TGTGCCAGTAGACCGGGACACGGATCCGACAATGAGCAGTTCTTC.

V usage is TRBV9 and J usage is TRBJ2-1, with D possibly TRBD2 on 5 matching bases. The CDR3 contains 15 residues. Germline-derived CDR1 and CDR2 are SGDLS and YYNGEE. The V gene lost 0 bases and the J gene lost 4 bases, with 11 bases spanning the gap. The DNA for the CDR3 is TGTGCCAGCAGCGTAGATCTAGGGAGATACAATGAGCAGTTCTTC. Translation gives CASSVDLGRYNEQFF.

This rearrangement joins TRBV9 to TRBJ2-1; a weak D match, TRBD1 (6 bases). This CDR3 is built from 17 residues. V gave up 0 bases and J gave up 10 bases, with 23 bases separating them. Germline V gene lookup returns CDR1 SGDLS and CDR2 YYNGEE. CDR3 amino acids: CASSVAIRMAGEKEQFF. Written as DNA, the CDR3 is TGTGCCAGCAGCGTAGCTATAAGGATGGCAGGGGAGAAGGAGCAGTTCTTC.